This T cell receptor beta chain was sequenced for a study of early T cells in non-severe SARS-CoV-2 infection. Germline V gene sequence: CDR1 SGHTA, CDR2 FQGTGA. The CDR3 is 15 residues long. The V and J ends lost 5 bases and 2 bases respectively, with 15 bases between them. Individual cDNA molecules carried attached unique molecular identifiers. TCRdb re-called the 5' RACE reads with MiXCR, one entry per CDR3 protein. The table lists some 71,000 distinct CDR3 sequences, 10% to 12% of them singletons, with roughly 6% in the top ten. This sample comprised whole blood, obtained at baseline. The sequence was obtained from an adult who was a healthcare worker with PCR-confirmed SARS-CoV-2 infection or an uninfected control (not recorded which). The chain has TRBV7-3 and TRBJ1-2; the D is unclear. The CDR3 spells CASSQTAETNYGYTF. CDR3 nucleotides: TGTGCCAGCAGCCAAACGGCCGAGACCAACTATGGCTACACCTTC.